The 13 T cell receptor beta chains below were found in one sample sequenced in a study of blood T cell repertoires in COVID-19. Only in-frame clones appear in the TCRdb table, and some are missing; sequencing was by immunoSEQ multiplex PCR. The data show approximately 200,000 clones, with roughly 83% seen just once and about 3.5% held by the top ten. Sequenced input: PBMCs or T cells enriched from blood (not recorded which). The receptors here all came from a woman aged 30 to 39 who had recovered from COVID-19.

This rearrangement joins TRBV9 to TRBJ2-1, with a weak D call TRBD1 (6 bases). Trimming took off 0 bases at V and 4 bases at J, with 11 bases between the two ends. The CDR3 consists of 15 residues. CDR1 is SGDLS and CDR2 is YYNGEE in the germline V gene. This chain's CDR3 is CASSVARGAYNEQFF. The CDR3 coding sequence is TGTGCCAGCAGCGTAGCCAGGGGCGCTTACAATGAGCAGTTCTTC.

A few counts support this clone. The chain's CDR3 is CASSLFTGGTGELFF. CDR3 in DNA: TGTGCCAGCAGCTTGTTTACAGGGGGCACCGGGGAGCTGTTTTTT. This chain joins TRBV5-5 and TRBJ2-2; TRBD1 aligns across 8 bases. Germline V CDR1 and CDR2: SGHKS, YYEKEE (reference sequence). The CDR3 is made up of 15 amino acids. V lost 1 base and J lost 4; bases outside the gene matches: 3.

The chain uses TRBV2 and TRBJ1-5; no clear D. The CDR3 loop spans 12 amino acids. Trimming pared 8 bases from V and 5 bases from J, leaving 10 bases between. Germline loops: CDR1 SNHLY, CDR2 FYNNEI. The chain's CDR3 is CASGPAYQPQHF. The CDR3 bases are TGTGCCAGCGGGCCAGCTTATCAGCCCCAGCATTTT.

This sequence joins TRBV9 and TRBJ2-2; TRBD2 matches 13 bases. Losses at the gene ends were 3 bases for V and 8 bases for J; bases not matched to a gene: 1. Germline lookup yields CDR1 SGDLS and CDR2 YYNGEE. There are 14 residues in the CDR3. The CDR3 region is CASSGTSGRGELFF. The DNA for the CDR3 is TGTGCCAGCAGCGGGACTAGCGGGAGAGGGGAGCTGTTTTTT.

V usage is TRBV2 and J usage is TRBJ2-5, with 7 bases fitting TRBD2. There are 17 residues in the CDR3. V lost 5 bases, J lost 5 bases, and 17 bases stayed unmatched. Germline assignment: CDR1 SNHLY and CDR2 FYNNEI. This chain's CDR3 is CASSPRRREWAGETQYF. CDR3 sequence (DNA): TGTGCCAGCAGTCCCCGGCGGCGGGAGTGGGCCGGGGAGACCCAGTACTTC.

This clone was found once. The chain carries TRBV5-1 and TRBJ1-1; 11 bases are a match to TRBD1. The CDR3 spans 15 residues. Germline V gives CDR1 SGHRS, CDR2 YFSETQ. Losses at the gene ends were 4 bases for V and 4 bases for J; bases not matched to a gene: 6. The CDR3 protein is CASSPRTGGGTEAFF. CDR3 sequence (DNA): TGCGCCAGCAGCCCCAGGACAGGGGGCGGCACTGAAGCTTTCTTT.

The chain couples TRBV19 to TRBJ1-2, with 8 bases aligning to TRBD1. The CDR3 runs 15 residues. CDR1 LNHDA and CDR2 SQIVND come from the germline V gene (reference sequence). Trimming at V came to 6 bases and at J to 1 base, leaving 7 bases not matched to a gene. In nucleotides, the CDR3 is TGTGCCAGTAGCCCAGGGGGCAGCAGTAACTATGGCTACACCTTC. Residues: CASSPGGSSNYGYTF.

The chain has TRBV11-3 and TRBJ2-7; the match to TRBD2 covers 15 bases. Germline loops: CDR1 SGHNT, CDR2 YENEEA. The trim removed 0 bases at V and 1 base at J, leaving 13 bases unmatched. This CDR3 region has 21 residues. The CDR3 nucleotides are TGTGCCAGCAGCTTAGATAACCTAGGCGGACTAGCGGGAGGGCAGTCCTACGAGCAGTACTTC. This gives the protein CASSLDNLGGLAGGQSYEQYF.

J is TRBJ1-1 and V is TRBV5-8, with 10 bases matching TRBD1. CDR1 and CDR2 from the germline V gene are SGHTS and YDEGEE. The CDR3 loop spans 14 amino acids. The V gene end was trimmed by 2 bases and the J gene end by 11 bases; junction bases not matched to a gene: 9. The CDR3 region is CASSLRDRGLWAFF. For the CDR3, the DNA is TGTGCCAGCAGCTTACGAGACAGGGGGCTGTGGGCTTTCTTT.

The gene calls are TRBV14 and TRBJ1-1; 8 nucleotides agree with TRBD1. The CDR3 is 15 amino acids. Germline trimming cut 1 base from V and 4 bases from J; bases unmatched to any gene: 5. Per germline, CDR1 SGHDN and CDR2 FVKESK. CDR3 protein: CASSQAGGVSTEAFF. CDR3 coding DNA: TGTGCCAGCAGCCAAGCAGGGGGCGTTAGCACTGAAGCTTTCTTT. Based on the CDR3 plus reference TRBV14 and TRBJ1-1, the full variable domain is EAGVTQFPSHSVIEKGQTVTLRCDPISGHDNLYWYRRVMGKEIKFLLHFVKESKQDESGMPNNRFLAERTGGTYSTLKVQPAELEDSGVYFCASSQAGGVSTEAFFGQGTRLTVV.

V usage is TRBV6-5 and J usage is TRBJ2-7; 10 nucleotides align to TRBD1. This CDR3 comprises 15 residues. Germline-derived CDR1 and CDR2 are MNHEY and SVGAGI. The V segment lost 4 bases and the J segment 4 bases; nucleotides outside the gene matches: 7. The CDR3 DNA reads TGTGCCAGCAGTTCCACGACAGGGGGCTCTTACGAGCAGTACTTC. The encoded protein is CASSSTTGGSYEQYF.

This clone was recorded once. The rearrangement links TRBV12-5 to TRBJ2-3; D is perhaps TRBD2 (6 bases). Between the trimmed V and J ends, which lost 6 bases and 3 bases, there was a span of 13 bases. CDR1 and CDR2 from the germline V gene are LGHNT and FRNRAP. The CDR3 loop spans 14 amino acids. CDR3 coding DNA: TGTGCTAGTGGCCTGGGGAGGAGGACAGATACGCAGTATTTT. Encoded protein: CASGLGRRTDTQYF.

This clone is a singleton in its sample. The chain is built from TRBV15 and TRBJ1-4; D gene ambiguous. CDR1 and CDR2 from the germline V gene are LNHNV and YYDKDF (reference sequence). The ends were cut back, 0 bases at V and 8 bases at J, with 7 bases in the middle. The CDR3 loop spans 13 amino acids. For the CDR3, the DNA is TGTGCCACCAGCAGAGATCGGAGCGAAAAACTGTTTTTT. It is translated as CATSRDRSEKLFF. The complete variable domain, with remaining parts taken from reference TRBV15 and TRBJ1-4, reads DAMVIQNPRYQVTQFGKPVTLSCSQTLNHNVMYWYQQKSSQAPKLLFHYYDKDFNNEADTPDNFQSRRPNTSFCFLDIRSPGLGDTAMYLCATSRDRSEKLFFGSGTQLSVL.